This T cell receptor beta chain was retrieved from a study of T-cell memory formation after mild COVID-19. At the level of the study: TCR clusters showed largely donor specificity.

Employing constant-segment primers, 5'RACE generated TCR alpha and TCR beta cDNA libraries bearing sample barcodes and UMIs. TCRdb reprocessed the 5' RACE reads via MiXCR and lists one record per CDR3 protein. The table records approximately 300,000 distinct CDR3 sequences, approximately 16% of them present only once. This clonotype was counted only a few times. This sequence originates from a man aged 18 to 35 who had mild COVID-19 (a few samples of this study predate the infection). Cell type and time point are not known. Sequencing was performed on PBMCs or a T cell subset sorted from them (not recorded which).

The CDR3: CASRRRRGGDIQYF. CDR3 nucleotide sequence: TGTGCCAGCAGGCGCAGACGGGGGGGCGACATTCAGTACTTC. The V call is TRBV28, the J call TRBJ2-4; 8 bases align to TRBD2. The CDR3 spans 14 residues. Germline V gene sequence: CDR1 MDHEN, CDR2 SYDVKM. The V gene end was trimmed by 6 bases and the J gene end by 8 bases; junction bases not matched to a gene: 9.